A single sample gave rise to the 27 T cell receptor beta chains below, sequenced in a study of T cells in women clearing cervical HPV infection. Only in-frame clones appear in the TCRdb table, and some are missing; sequencing was by immunoSEQ multiplex PCR. The sample's table shows 40,000 to 55,000 clones. The sample consisted of blood buffy coat. The receptors were sampled from a woman between 18 and 75 years old with a cervical HPV16 infection that either progressed to CIN3+ or cleared (not recorded which).

About this clone: The sequenced fragment ends 3 residues before the CDR3 boundary, so the rest is inferred from the germline J gene. The chain couples TRBV6-1 to TRBJ2-1, with D tentatively TRBD2 (5 bases). This CDR3 contains 14 residues. The germline V gene encodes CDR1 MNHNS and CDR2 SASEGT. V was clipped by 3 bases and J by 0 bases, with 6 bases between them. The part of the CDR3 DNA that was read is TGTGCCAGCAGTGATGGACTCTCCTACAATGAG. Translating gives CASSDGLSYNE. The whole CDR3 region reads CASSDGLSYNEQFF.

Turning to this clone: The read ends 3 residues shy of where the CDR3 ends; the end is completed using the germline J gene. The chain carries TRBV5-1 and TRBJ1-2; TRBD1 aligns across 12 bases. The CDR3 is 17 amino acids. With 4 bases clipped from V and 1 base from J, the junction kept 8 bases outside the gene matches. Germline lookup yields CDR1 SGHRS and CDR2 YFSETQ. CDR3 protein: CASSDRDRGLSNYGYTF. CDR3 DNA (partial): TGCGCCAGCAGCGACCGGGACAGGGGGCTCAGTAACTATGGC.

As for this clone: The CDR3 end falls 3 residues outside the read, so it is completed with the germline J gene. The chain combines TRBV2 with TRBJ1-2; possible D gene TRBD1, 6 bases. This CDR3 has 14 amino acids. Germline loops: CDR1 SNHLY, CDR2 FYNNEI. The CDR3 sequence: CASSFGGPTYDYTF. CDR3 DNA (partial): TGTGCCAGCAGTTTCGGGGGGCCCACCTACGAC.

With regard to this clone: The read stops 3 residues short of the end of the CDR3; the missing end is completed from the germline J gene. The genes are TRBV5-1 and TRBJ1-4, with 8 bases that match TRBD1. This CDR3 is 16 amino acids long. Germline-derived CDR1 and CDR2 are SGHRS and YFSETQ. The CDR3 bases that were read are TGCGCCAGCAGCGTAATGAACAGGGGGGCTAATTCACCA. Protein sequence: CASSVMNRGANSP. The whole CDR3 protein reads CASSVMNRGANSPLFF.

On this clone: Sequencing ends 3 residues short of the CDR3 end; the germline J gene provides the rest. The rearrangement joins TRBV20-1 to TRBJ1-1, with D unresolved. V was clipped by 6 bases and J by 7 bases, with 12 bases between them. Germline V gene data show CDR1 as DFQATT and CDR2 as SNEGSKA (reference sequence). The CDR3 has 11 amino acids. The CDR3 loop is CSATHQDEAFF. The DNA read from the CDR3 is TGCAGTGCCACTCACCAGGATGAA.

Points on this clone: The sequenced fragment ends 3 residues before the CDR3 boundary, so the rest is inferred from the germline J gene. The rearrangement links TRBV19 to TRBJ1-2; D gene ambiguous. This CDR3 is built from 13 residues. Germline loops: CDR1 LNHDA, CDR2 SQIVND (reference sequence). V lost 5 bases and J lost 4, with 11 bases in between. The sequenced part of the CDR3 DNA is TGTGCCAGTAGTTCCCAGACTTTCTATGGC. Translated, it gives CASSSQTFYG. The CDR3, in full, reads CASSSQTFYGYTF. The whole variable domain, remainder taken from reference TRBV19 and TRBJ1-2, is DGGITQSPKYLFRKEGQNVTLSCEQNLNHDAMYWYRQDPGQGLRLIYYSQIVNDFQKGDIAEGYSVSREKKESFPLTVTSAQKNPTAFYLCASSSQTFYGYTFGSGTRLTVV.

A word on this clone: The read ends 3 residues before the CDR3 terminus; that terminus is restored from the germline J gene. The genes are TRBV7-3 and TRBJ2-2; D perhaps matches TRBD1 (5 bases). The CDR3 spans 17 residues. From germline, CDR1 is SGHTA and CDR2 FQGTGA. The CDR3 bases that were read are TGTGCCAGCAGCAATCCCCTGGCCGCCTCTGGGGCCAACGTG. Amino acid sequence: CASSNPLAASGANV. The CDR3 in full is CASSNPLAASGANVLFF. The variable domain in full, with the rest retrieved from reference TRBV7-3 and TRBJ2-2, is GAGVSQTPSNKVTEKGKYVELRCDPISGHTALYWYRQSLGQGPEFLIYFQGTGAADDSGLPNDRFFAVRPEGSVSTLKIQRTERGDSAVYLCASSNPLAASGANVLFFGEGSRLTVL.

Turning to this clone: The CDR3 extends 3 residues past the end of the read, so its final part is completed from the germline J gene. The chain has TRBV5-4 and TRBJ2-7, with TRBD1 matching over 7 bases. This CDR3 contains 15 residues. Germline lookup yields CDR1 SGHNT and CDR2 YYREEE (reference sequence). V lost 4 bases, J lost 3 bases, and 10 bases stayed unmatched. CDR3 bases read: TGTGCCAGCAGCGCCAGACAGGGATTGAGCTACGAG. Translated: CASSARQGLSYE. The CDR3 in its entirety is CASSARQGLSYEQYF.

A remark on this clone: The sequence runs out 3 residues before the end of the CDR3; the remainder is reconstructed from the germline J gene. The chain couples TRBV29-1 to TRBJ1-1, with D possibly being TRBD1 (6 bases). V was cut by 6 bases and J by 5 bases, with 13 bases left in between. Looked up from germline, CDR1 is SQVTM and CDR2 is ANQGSEA. This CDR3 has 12 residues. CDR3 bases read: TGCAGCGTCCAGGGGTCGGGTACTGAA. This sequence encodes CSVQGSGTE. The whole CDR3 sequence is CSVQGSGTEAFF.

To note about this clone: The CDR3 end falls 3 residues outside the read, so it is completed with the germline J gene. The chain carries TRBV2 and TRBJ2-7; 7 bases map to TRBD1. V shed 6 bases and J 3 bases; nucleotides not matched to a gene: 5. Germline V CDR1 and CDR2: SNHLY, FYNNEI. The CDR3 sequence is 13 residues long. Partial CDR3 DNA: TGTGCCAGCAGGGGGACAGCAGACTACGAG. Amino acid sequence: CASRGTADYE. The entire CDR3 is CASRGTADYEQYF.

In regard to this clone: The read ends 3 residues shy of where the CDR3 ends; the end is completed using the germline J gene. The chain recombines TRBV19 with TRBJ2-1; D gene unclear. V shed 3 bases and J shed 1 base, with 10 bases lying between them. Germline V gene lookup returns CDR1 LNHDA and CDR2 SQIVND (reference sequence). CDR3 length equals 15 residues. The CDR3 loop is CASSIQVVSYNEQFF. The CDR3 DNA, read in part, is TGTGCCAGTAGTATCCAGGTTGTTTCCTACAATGAG.

A word on this clone: The read ends 3 residues shy of where the CDR3 ends; the end is completed using the germline J gene. The rearrangement links TRBV5-6 to TRBJ1-4; 11 bases map to TRBD1. The germline gives CDR1 SGHDT, CDR2 YYEEEE. The J segment lost 7 bases and the V segment lost 4 bases, leaving 3 bases of the junction unmatched. The CDR3 contains 14 residues. This CDR3 is CASSRDRGSEKLFF. Partial CDR3 DNA: TGTGCCAGCAGCCGGGACAGGGGGAGTGAAAAA.

For this clone: The read terminates 3 residues ahead of where the CDR3 ends, so the germline J gene completes it. The V call is TRBV19, the J call TRBJ2-1; 8 bases fit TRBD2. V lost 5 bases, J lost 9 bases, and 3 bases stayed unmatched. Germline assignment: CDR1 LNHDA and CDR2 SQIVND (reference sequence). The CDR3 runs 12 residues. The part of the CDR3 DNA that was read is TGTGCCAGTAGTCCGGCGGGGGGTGAG. Amino acids: CASSPAGGE. The whole CDR3 sequence is CASSPAGGEQFF. The entire variable domain, with the rest obtained from reference TRBV19 and TRBJ2-1, is as follows: DGGITQSPKYLFRKEGQNVTLSCEQNLNHDAMYWYRQDPGQGLRLIYYSQIVNDFQKGDIAEGYSVSREKKESFPLTVTSAQKNPTAFYLCASSPAGGEQFFGPGTRLTVL.

CDR3: CASSLGQTLYGQYF. The CDR3 bases that were read are TGTGCCAGCAGCTTAGGCCAGACACTCTATGGT. The chain employs TRBV7-9 and TRBJ2-4; D remains unclear. The read terminates 3 residues before the CDR3 end, so the remaining end is supplied by the germline J gene. The length of the CDR3 is 14 residues. In germline, CDR1 is SEHNR, CDR2 FQNEAQ (reference sequence). Based on the CDR3 plus reference TRBV7-9 and TRBJ2-4, the full variable domain is DTGVSQNPRHKITKRGQNVTFRCDPISEHNRLYWYRQTLGQGPEFLTYFQNEAQLEKSRLLSDRFSAERPKGSFSTLEIQRTEQGDSAMYLCASSLGQTLYGQYFGAGTRLSVL.

Worth noting for this clone: The read terminates 3 residues before the CDR3 end, so the remaining end is supplied by the germline J gene. Different DNA sequences within this sample yield the same CDR3. This sequence joins TRBV5-1 and TRBJ1-2; D gene unclear. The CDR3 is 13 amino acids. The germline gives CDR1 SGHRS, CDR2 YFSETQ. The CDR3 bases that were read are TGCGCCAGCAGCTTGGCCGGGGAAGGCGGT. It translates to CASSLAGEGG. The full CDR3 protein reads CASSLAGEGGYTF.

Regarding this clone: The CDR3 extends 3 residues past the end of the read, so its final part is completed from the germline J gene. This chain links TRBV28 with TRBJ1-2; TRBD1 matches at 8 bases. CDR1 is MDHEN and CDR2 is SYDVKM in the germline V gene. Germline trimming cut 5 bases from V and 1 base from J; bases unmatched to any gene: 6. The CDR3 sequence is 15 residues long. CDR3 bases read: TGTGCCAGCAGTCCCGGACAGGGTATTAACTATGGC. Amino acid sequence: CASSPGQGINYG. The whole CDR3 region reads CASSPGQGINYGYTF.

To note about this clone: The missing CDR3 end, 3 residues past where the read stops, is filled in from the germline J gene. The chain uses TRBV18 and TRBJ1-3; the D is unclear. Germline V gene data show CDR1 as KGHSH and CDR2 as LQKENI. CDR3 length: 17 residues. Between the trimmed V and J ends, which lost 3 bases and 0 bases, there was a span of 15 bases. The CDR3: CASSPSSGYRSGNTIYF. The sequenced CDR3 bases are TGTGCCAGCTCACCTAGTTCGGGGTACCGCTCTGGAAACACC.

Details on this clone: The CDR3 end lies 3 residues beyond the end of the read and is filled in from the germline J gene. The chain carries TRBV27 and TRBJ2-7, with TRBD2 matching 9 bases. Germline V gene sequence: CDR1 MNHEY, CDR2 SMNVEV (reference sequence). This CDR3 contains 15 residues. V shed 8 bases, J shed 2 bases, and the junction held 10 bases outside the gene matches. CDR3 DNA, as far as it was read: TGTGCCAGCGGCTCGGCGGGGGGGGCTACCTACGAG. Amino acids: CASGSAGGATYE. The entire CDR3 reads CASGSAGGATYEQYF.

Of note for this clone: Coverage ceases 3 residues before the CDR3 finishes, and the germline J gene fills in the end. V gene TRBV20-1 combines with J gene TRBJ1-4; a possible D gene is TRBD1 (6 bases). The CDR3 is made up of 13 amino acids. V was cut by 6 bases and J by 6 bases, with 14 bases left in between. Germline CDR1 and CDR2: DFQATT and SNEGSKA (reference sequence). The DNA read from the CDR3 is TGCAGTGCAAAACAGGGAGGGGATGAAAAA. Its translation: CSAKQGGDEK. The entire CDR3 reads CSAKQGGDEKLFF.

Of note for this clone: The CDR3 extends 3 residues past the end of the read, so its final part is completed from the germline J gene. The gene calls are TRBV29-1 and TRBJ1-5; D is possibly TRBD1 (5 bases). Per germline, CDR1 SQVTM and CDR2 ANQGSEA. V was cut by 4 bases and J by 4 bases, with 11 bases left in between. The CDR3 length is 13 residues. CDR3 protein: CSVARALNQPQHF. CDR3 DNA, as far as it was read: TGCAGCGTTGCCAGGGCTCTAAATCAGCCC.

In regard to this clone: The CDR3 end falls 3 residues outside the read, so it is completed with the germline J gene. This chain connects TRBV19 to TRBJ1-5; a possible D gene is TRBD1 (5 bases). Trimming took off 6 bases at V and 0 bases at J, with 12 bases between the two ends. This CDR3 is 15 amino acids long. In germline, CDR1 is LNHDA, CDR2 SQIVND (reference sequence). CDR3 region: CASRLGGSSNQPQHF. CDR3 bases read: TGTGCCAGTAGGCTGGGGGGGTCTAGCAATCAGCCC.

A remark on this clone: The read ends 3 residues shy of where the CDR3 ends; the end is completed using the germline J gene. V gene TRBV14 combines with J gene TRBJ2-1; possibly TRBD2 for D (6 bases). The CDR3 is made up of 15 amino acids. V was shortened by 2 bases and J by 7 bases, with 15 bases between the two germline ends. Germline CDR1 and CDR2: SGHDN and FVKESK. CDR3 sequence reads: CASSQYAGRVNEQFF. Incomplete CDR3 DNA: TGTGCCAGCAGCCAATATGCGGGGCGCGTAAATGAG.

Regarding this clone: The DNA ends 3 residues before the CDR3 does, and the rest of the CDR3 is filled in from the germline J gene. The rearrangement links TRBV7-8 to TRBJ1-5; D possibly corresponds to TRBD1 (5 bases). The CDR3 spans 17 residues. The germline V gene encodes CDR1 SGHVS and CDR2 FQNEAQ. V lost 2 bases to trimming and J lost 8 bases, with 22 bases between them. The covered CDR3 bases are TGTGCCAGCAGCTTAAGGGGCGCCGGACAAGGGAGGAAGCCC. It is translated as CASSLRGAGQGRKP. The whole CDR3 sequence reads CASSLRGAGQGRKPQHF. Based on the CDR3 plus reference TRBV7-8 and TRBJ1-5, the full variable domain is GAGVSQSPRYKVAKRGQDVALRCDPISGHVSLFWYQQALGQGPEFLTYFQNEAQLDKSGLPSDRFFAERPEGSVSTLKIQRTQQEDSAVYLCASSLRGAGQGRKPQHFGDGTRLSIL.

With regard to this clone: The CDR3 extends 3 residues past the end of the read, so its final part is completed from the germline J gene. The V and J genes are TRBV5-1 and TRBJ1-2; D is uncertain. CDR3 size: 14 residues. Germline CDR1 is SGHRS and CDR2 is YFSETQ. Trimming cost V 3 bases and J 6 bases, with 15 bases left between them. The CDR3 reads CASSSERRRDGYTF. The covered CDR3 bases are TGCGCCAGCAGCTCGGAGAGGAGGAGGGATGGC.

CDR3 region: CATRAGSYNSPLFF. The CDR3 DNA, read in part, is TGTGCCACCCGGGCGGGCTCCTATAATTCACCA. The chain has TRBV18 and TRBJ1-4; D not resolved. The CDR3 is cut off 3 residues early in the read; its end comes from the germline J gene. This CDR3 contains 14 residues. Germline lookup yields CDR1 KGHSH and CDR2 LQKENI.

Note on this clone: Read sequence stops 3 residues before the CDR3 end, and the germline J gene provides the missing end. The chain recombines TRBV7-8 with TRBJ2-7; 9 nucleotides agree with TRBD2. This CDR3 is built from 14 residues. Trimming took 2 bases from V and 5 from J; bases not matched to a gene: 4. The germline gives CDR1 SGHVS, CDR2 FQNEAQ. The DNA read from the CDR3 is TGTGCCAGCAGCTTAAGCGGGGGGCTCCACGAG. This gives the protein CASSLSGGLHE. The whole CDR3 sequence reads CASSLSGGLHEQYF.

Turning to this clone: Read sequence stops 3 residues before the CDR3 end, and the germline J gene provides the missing end. The chain couples TRBV7-8 to TRBJ2-7, with D uncertain. The CDR3 covers 14 residues. V shed 3 bases and J shed 2 bases, with 11 bases lying between them. Germline CDR1 and CDR2: SGHVS and FQNEAQ. The covered CDR3 bases are TGTGCCAGCAGCTTTATCCGGTCCCCCTACGAG. It encodes CASSFIRSPYE. The whole CDR3 reads CASSFIRSPYEQYF.